The 21 T cell receptor beta chains listed next were all sequenced from one sample in a study of T-cell memory formation after mild COVID-19. MiXCR was run by TCRdb on the 5' RACE reads, yielding one entry per CDR3 protein. The repertoire holds 120,000 or so distinct CDR3 sequences, with around 6.3% as singletons. Sample: PBMCs or a T cell subset sorted from them (not recorded which). All receptors come from an adult woman who had mild COVID-19 (a few samples of this study predate the infection). Cell type and time point are not known.

The rearrangement links TRBV6-2 or TRBV6-3 to TRBJ2-7; 7 bases line up with TRBD1. The CDR3 sequence is 15 residues long. From germline, CDR1 is MNHEY and CDR2 SVGEGT. V gave up 5 bases and J gave up 5 bases; unmatched junction bases: 12. CDR3 sequence: CASSTRQGNTDEQYF. In DNA form, the CDR3 reads TGTGCCAGCAGTACCCGACAGGGTAACACAGACGAGCAGTACTTC.

This clonotype was counted at least ten times. The chain carries TRBV5-5 and TRBJ2-7, with D unclear. V was clipped by 4 bases and J by 7 bases, with 15 bases between them. This CDR3 is built from 13 residues. CDR1 and CDR2 (germline): SGHKS, YYEKEE (reference sequence). The CDR3 region is CASSRVDSGEQYF. CDR3 in DNA: TGTGCCAGCAGCCGCGTAGACTCTGGGGAGCAGTACTTC.

Ten or more counts support this clonotype. The gene calls are TRBV6-5 and TRBJ1-2; D is undetermined. The CDR3 is 13 amino acids. Trimming removed 6 bases from V and 8 bases from J, with 16 bases in between. CDR1 is MNHEY and CDR2 is SVGAGI in the germline V gene. CDR3: CASRLGRSPGYTF. The CDR3 bases are TGTGCCAGCAGACTTGGGCGGAGCCCGGGCTACACCTTC.

This clonotype was counted many times. This sequence joins TRBV7-9 and TRBJ1-1; D is perhaps TRBD1 (5 bases). V dropped 8 bases and J dropped 2 bases, with 9 bases sitting between them. CDR3 length: 12 amino acids. Germline loops: CDR1 SEHNR, CDR2 FQNEAQ (reference sequence). The CDR3 DNA reads as TGTGCCAGCGGGGCAGCCAACACTGAAGCTTTCTTT. Protein sequence: CASGAANTEAFF.

There are many counts of this clonotype. This chain uses TRBV7-9 with TRBJ2-1; D unresolved. Per the germline V gene, CDR1 is SEHNR and CDR2 is FQNEAQ (reference sequence). The CDR3 totals 14 residues. Trimming removed 5 bases from V and 0 bases from J, with 8 bases in between. CDR3: CASSQVPSYNEQFF. Written as DNA, the CDR3 is TGTGCCAGCAGCCAGGTACCCTCCTACAATGAGCAGTTCTTC.

CDR3 sequence: CASSPHSSSYNEQFF. The DNA for the CDR3 is TGTGCCAGCAGCCCCCATTCTAGCTCCTACAATGAGCAGTTCTTC. V usage is TRBV6-6 and J usage is TRBJ2-1; no clear D gene. Trimming stripped 6 bases from V and 0 bases from J, with 12 bases between. This CDR3 contains 15 residues. Germline V gene data show CDR1 as MNHNY and CDR2 as SVGAGI (reference sequence).

This clonotype showed up just a few times. The chain is built from TRBV2 and TRBJ2-7; D possibly uses TRBD1 or TRBD2 (5 bases each). Germline V CDR1 and CDR2: SNHLY, FYNNEI. V was clipped by 7 bases and J by 7 bases, with 17 bases between them. The CDR3 runs 13 residues. DNA of the CDR3: TGTGCCAGCAAGGGACCTTGGCAAGGGGAGCAGTACTTC. Translation: CASKGPWQGEQYF.

This chain connects TRBV3-1 to TRBJ2-7; no clear D. Trimming cost V 6 bases and J 0 bases, with 15 bases left between them. The germline V gene has CDR1 LGHDT and CDR2 YNNKEL (reference sequence). The CDR3 totals 15 residues. The CDR3 region has the DNA TGTGCCAGCAGGGATACTGGGTATAGCTCCTACGAGCAGTACTTC. The encoded protein is CASRDTGYSSYEQYF.

V and J are TRBV12-3 or TRBV12-4 and TRBJ1-2; D is uncertain. V was clipped by 1 base and J by 7 bases, with 16 bases between them. The CDR3 runs to 15 residues. CDR3 nucleotide sequence: TGTGCCAGCAGTTTAGGACCCGGGCACGGTGGTGGCTACACCTTC. It specifies CASSLGPGHGGGYTF.

This clonotype was seen only a few times. V usage is TRBV20-1 and J usage is TRBJ2-2, with 9 bases matching TRBD1. Unmatched junction bases numbered 4, after V lost 0 bases and J lost 5 bases. The CDR3 has 15 amino acids. Germline V lookup: CDR1 DFQATT, CDR2 SNEGSKA (reference sequence). The CDR3 DNA follows: TGCAGTGCTAGAGACCCCGGGACAGGGACCGGGGAGCTGTTTTTT. It is translated as CSARDPGTGTGELFF.

This clonotype showed up just once. V gene TRBV5-6 combines with J gene TRBJ2-5; 7 bases fit TRBD2. The CDR3 sequence is 16 residues long. CDR1 is SGHDT, CDR2 YYEEEE, per germline. Losses at the gene ends were 4 bases for V and 5 bases for J; bases not matched to a gene: 14. As DNA, the CDR3 is TGTGCCAGCAGCCCCGGACTAGAAATTCTCCACGAGACCCAGTACTTC. It specifies CASSPGLEILHETQYF.

This clonotype appeared a few times. For the CDR3, the DNA is TGCAGTGCTACGACGGTGAATAATTCACCCCTCCACTTT. The encoded protein is CSATTVNNSPLHF. The genes are TRBV20-1 and TRBJ1-6; the D is unclear. The CDR3 loop spans 13 amino acids. Looked up from germline, CDR1 is DFQATT and CDR2 is SNEGSKA (reference sequence). The V gene lost 4 bases and the J gene lost 5 bases, with 9 bases spanning the gap.

The V call is TRBV21-1, the J call TRBJ2-3; no DNA check was done on the table's D call, TRBD2. TRBV21-1 is described as a pseudogene. This CDR3 comprises 16 residues. The DNA for the CDR3 is TGTGCCAGCAGCAACAGGGAGGTTCGAGGCACAGATACGCAGTATTTT. This gives the protein CASSNREVRGTDTQYF.

This clonotype was found many times. The rearrangement joins TRBV19 to TRBJ1-5, with D hard to call. CDR1 and CDR2 (germline): LNHDA, SQIVND (reference sequence). V was trimmed by 6 bases and J by 2 bases, leaving 14 bases between them. The CDR3 totals 15 residues. Here the CDR3 reads CASSPASIGNQPQHF. The CDR3 bases are TGTGCCAGTAGCCCCGCCAGTATTGGCAATCAGCCCCAGCATTTT.

The chain has TRBV6-5 and TRBJ2-3, with 11 bases aligning to TRBD2. Germline values: CDR1 MNHEY, CDR2 SVGAGI. This CDR3 region has 18 residues. J was trimmed by 4 bases and V by 5 bases; bases with no gene match: 14. In DNA, the CDR3 is TGTGCCAGCAGTGCAACCCCGAGACTAGCGGGGCGTCCAGATACGCAGTATTTT. This sequence encodes CASSATPRLAGRPDTQYF.

The V gene is TRBV20-1, the J gene TRBJ2-7; tentatively, D is TRBD1 or TRBD2 (5 bases each). V lost 6 bases, J lost 3 bases, and 18 bases lay in between. The CDR3 is made up of 14 amino acids. Germline assignment: CDR1 DFQATT and CDR2 SNEGSKA (reference sequence). This CDR3 is CSARTGQVDYEQYF. CDR3 bases: TGCAGTGCCAGGACGGGGCAGGTTGACTACGAGCAGTACTTC.

This clonotype showed up many times. The chain carries TRBV5-6 and TRBJ1-2, with no clear D. The CDR3 length is 15 residues. From germline, CDR1 is SGHDT and CDR2 YYEEEE. The V and J ends lost 0 bases and 7 bases respectively, with 16 bases between them. CDR3 sequence: CASSLGEARNGGYTF. The DNA of the CDR3 is TGTGCCAGCAGCTTGGGGGAGGCGCGGAATGGTGGCTACACCTTC.

This clonotype was recorded at least ten times. The chain joins TRBV28 to TRBJ2-7, with D perhaps matching TRBD1 (6 bases). Trimming left V 6 bases short and J 4 bases short, with 22 bases between. The CDR3 covers 16 residues. Germline V gene sequence: CDR1 MDHEN, CDR2 SYDVKM. The CDR3 coding sequence is TGTGCCAGCAGACCGCCCCTGGGGCAGGGGACGTACGAGCAGTACTTC. It specifies CASRPPLGQGTYEQYF. Full variable domain (outside the CDR3, taken from reference TRBV28 and TRBJ2-7): DVKVTQSSRYLVKRTGEKVFLECVQDMDHENMFWYRQDPGLGLRLIYFSYDVKMKEKGDIPEGYSVSREKKERFSLILESASTNQTSMYLCASRPPLGQGTYEQYFGPGTRLTVT.

For the CDR3, the DNA is TGCAGCGCCAGAGACAGGGGCCGGACCGGGGAGCTGTTTTTT. It is translated as CSARDRGRTGELFF. The chain joins TRBV29-1 to TRBJ2-2; the match to TRBD1 covers 8 bases. V lost 7 bases, J lost 5 bases, and 9 bases stayed unmatched. Germline loops: CDR1 SQVTM, CDR2 ANQGSEA. The CDR3 runs to 14 residues.

This clonotype was found many times. The V call is TRBV9, the J call TRBJ2-1; TRBD1 matches 7 bases. The length of the CDR3 is 15 residues. J lost 9 bases, V lost 0 bases, and 9 bases had no gene match. Germline assignment: CDR1 SGDLS and CDR2 YYNGEE. The CDR3 DNA sequence: TGTGCCAGCAGCGTAGGGCCGACAGGGATTGGTGAGCAGTTCTTC. Its translation is CASSVGPTGIGEQFF.

This clonotype was picked up a small number of times. The chain links TRBV3-1 to TRBJ1-2, with 7 bases that match TRBD1. V lost 3 bases and J lost 2; bases outside the gene matches: 6. Germline V gene lookup returns CDR1 LGHDT and CDR2 YNNKEL (reference sequence). This CDR3 has 15 amino acids. CDR3 sequence reads: CASSQSDRHNYGYTF. DNA of the CDR3: TGTGCCAGCAGCCAGTCGGACAGGCACAACTATGGCTACACCTTC.